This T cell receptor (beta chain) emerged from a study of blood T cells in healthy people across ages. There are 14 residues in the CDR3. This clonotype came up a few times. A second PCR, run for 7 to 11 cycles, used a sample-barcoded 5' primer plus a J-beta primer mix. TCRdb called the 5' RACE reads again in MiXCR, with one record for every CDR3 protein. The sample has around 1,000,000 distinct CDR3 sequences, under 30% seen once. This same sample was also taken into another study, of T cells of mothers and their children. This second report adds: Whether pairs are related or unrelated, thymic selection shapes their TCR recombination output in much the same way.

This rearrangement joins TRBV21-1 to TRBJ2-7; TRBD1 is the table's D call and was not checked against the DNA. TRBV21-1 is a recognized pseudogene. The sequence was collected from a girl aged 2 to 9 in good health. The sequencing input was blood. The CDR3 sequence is CASTKGTGNYEQYF. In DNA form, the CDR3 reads TGTGCCAGCACCAAAGGGACAGGAAACTACGAGCAGTACTTC.